The sequence of this T cell receptor (beta chain) was determined in a study of blood T cell repertoires in COVID-19. At the level of the study: Samples of COVID-19 (acute and convalescent) were obtained from the United States, Italy and Spain.

CDR1 SGHDT and CDR2 YYEEEE come from the germline V gene. After removal of 0 bases from V and 8 bases from J, the junction contained 5 bases not matched to a gene. The CDR3 runs to 14 residues. Here immunoSEQ multiplex PCR was the method, and the copy in TCRdb shows in-frame clones only, minus some. The sample contains 87,000 or so clones, more than 70% of which appear only once. Sequencing was performed on peripheral blood. The clonotype originates from a human donor with acute or convalescent COVID-19. The donor label of this sample is uncertain. This chain joins TRBV5-6 and TRBJ1-1, with 9 positions matching TRBD1. CDR3 protein: CASSLVSGTGEAFF. CDR3 in DNA: TGTGCCAGCAGCTTGGTCTCCGGGACAGGGGAAGCTTTCTTT.